Detailed here is one TCR beta chain. Its antigen is unknown. The CDR3 sequence is 16 residues long. Trimming removed 2 bases from V and 0 bases from J, with 15 bases in between. The germline V gene has CDR1 SGHRS and CDR2 YFSETQ. This record comes from a study of chemoradiotherapy in HPV16-positive cancers. The study, taken as a whole, reports: Only a couple of HPV16-positive patients supplied the functional HPV-specificity definition. For HPV16-positive patients, expanding HPV-responsive T cells associated with longer recurrence-free survival. Candidate HPV-specific clones and E7-related TCR motifs grew in tumor during treatment.

Sequencing was performed with immunoSEQ multiplex PCR; in TCRdb, only in-frame clones are kept and a portion is missing. The sample lists about 53,000 clones, 90% occurring once. Samples were taken several times over chemoradiotherapy. This material consisted of blood, taken from a patient who underwent chemoradiotherapy. This clonotype originated in a human donor with HPV-associated anogenital cancer. The chain carries TRBV5-1 and TRBJ2-7; perhaps TRBD2 as D (5 bases). The CDR3 loop reads CASSLRSGFPSYEQYF. CDR3 DNA: TGCGCCAGCAGCTTACGGAGCGGTTTTCCCTCCTACGAGCAGTACTTC.